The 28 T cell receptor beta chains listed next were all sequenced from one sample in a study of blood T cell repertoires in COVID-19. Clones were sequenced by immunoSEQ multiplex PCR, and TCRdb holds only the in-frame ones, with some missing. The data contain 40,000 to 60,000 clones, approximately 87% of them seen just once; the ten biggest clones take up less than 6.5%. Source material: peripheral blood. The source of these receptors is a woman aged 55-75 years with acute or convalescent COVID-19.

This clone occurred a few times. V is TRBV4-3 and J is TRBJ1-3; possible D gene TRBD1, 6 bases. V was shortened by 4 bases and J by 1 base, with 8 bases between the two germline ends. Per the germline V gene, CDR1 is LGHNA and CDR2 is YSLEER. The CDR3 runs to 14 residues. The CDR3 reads CASSLQGSGNTIYF. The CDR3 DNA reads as TGCGCCAGCAGCCTACAGGGTTCTGGAAACACCATATATTTT.

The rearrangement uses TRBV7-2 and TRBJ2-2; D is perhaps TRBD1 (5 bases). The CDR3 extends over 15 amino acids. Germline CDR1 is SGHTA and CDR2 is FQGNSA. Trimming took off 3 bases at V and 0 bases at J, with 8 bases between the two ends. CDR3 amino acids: CASSFDRTNTGELFF. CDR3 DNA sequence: TGTGCCAGCAGCTTCGACAGAACGAACACCGGGGAGCTGTTTTTT.

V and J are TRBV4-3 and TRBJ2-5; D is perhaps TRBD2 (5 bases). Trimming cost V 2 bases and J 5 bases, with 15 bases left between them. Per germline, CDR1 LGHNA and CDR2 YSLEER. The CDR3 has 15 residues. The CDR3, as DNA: TGCGCCAGCAGCCAATGGTGGGCGGAGCGGGAGACCCAGTACTTC. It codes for CASSQWWAERETQYF.

The CDR3 is CASTLQGPEDTQYF. The CDR3 DNA reads TGTGCCAGTACCCTACAGGGCCCTGAAGATACGCAGTATTTT. The chain recombines TRBV19 with TRBJ2-3; possible D gene TRBD1, 6 bases. The CDR3 has 14 amino acids. V was cut by 7 bases and J by 5 bases, with 16 bases left in between. Germline lookup yields CDR1 LNHDA and CDR2 SQIVND (reference sequence).

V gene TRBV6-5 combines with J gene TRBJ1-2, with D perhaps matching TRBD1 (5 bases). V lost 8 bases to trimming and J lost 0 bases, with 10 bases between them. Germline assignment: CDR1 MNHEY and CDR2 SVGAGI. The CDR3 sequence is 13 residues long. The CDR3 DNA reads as TGTGCCAGCCGTCCGGGGGCTAACTATGGCTACACCTTC. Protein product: CASRPGANYGYTF.

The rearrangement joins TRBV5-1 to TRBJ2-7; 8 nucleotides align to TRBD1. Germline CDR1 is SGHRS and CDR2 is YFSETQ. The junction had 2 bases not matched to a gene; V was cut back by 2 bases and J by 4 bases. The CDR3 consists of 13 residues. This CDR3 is CASSLTGGYEQYF. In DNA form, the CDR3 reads TGCGCCAGCAGCTTAACAGGGGGATACGAGCAGTACTTC.

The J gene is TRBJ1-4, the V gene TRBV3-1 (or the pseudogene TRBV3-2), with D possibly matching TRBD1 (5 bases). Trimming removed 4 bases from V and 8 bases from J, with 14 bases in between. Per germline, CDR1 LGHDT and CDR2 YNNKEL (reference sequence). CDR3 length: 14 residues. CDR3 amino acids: CASSPGGGREKLFF. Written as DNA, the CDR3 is TGTGCCAGCAGCCCCGGGGGGGGGAGAGAAAAACTGTTTTTT.

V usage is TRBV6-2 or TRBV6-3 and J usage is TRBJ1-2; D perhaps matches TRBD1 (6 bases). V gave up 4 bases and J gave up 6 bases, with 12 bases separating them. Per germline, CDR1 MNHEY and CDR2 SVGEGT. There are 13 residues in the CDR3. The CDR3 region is CASSSRTVHGYTF. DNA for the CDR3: TGTGCCAGCAGTTCTCGGACAGTACATGGCTACACCTTC.

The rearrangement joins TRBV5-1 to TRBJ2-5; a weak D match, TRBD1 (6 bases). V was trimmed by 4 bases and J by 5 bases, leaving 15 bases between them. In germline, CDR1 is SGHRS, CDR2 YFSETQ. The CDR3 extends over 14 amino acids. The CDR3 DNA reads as TGCGCCAGCAGCCCACAGGGTGTTGGGGAGACCCAGTACTTC. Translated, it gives CASSPQGVGETQYF.

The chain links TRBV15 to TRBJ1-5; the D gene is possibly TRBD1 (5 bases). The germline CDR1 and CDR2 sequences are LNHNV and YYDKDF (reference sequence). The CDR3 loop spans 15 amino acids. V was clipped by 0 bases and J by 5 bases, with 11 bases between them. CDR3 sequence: CATSRDRGEHQPQHF. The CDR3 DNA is TGTGCCACCAGCAGAGATCGGGGGGAACATCAGCCCCAGCATTTT.

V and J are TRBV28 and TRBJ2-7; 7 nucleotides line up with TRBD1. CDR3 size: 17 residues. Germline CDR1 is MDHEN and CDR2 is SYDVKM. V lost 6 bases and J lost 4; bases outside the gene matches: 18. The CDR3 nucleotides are TGTGCCAGCAGGCTTCACCCAACGGGACAGAAGACTTACGAGCAGTACTTC. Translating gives CASRLHPTGQKTYEQYF.

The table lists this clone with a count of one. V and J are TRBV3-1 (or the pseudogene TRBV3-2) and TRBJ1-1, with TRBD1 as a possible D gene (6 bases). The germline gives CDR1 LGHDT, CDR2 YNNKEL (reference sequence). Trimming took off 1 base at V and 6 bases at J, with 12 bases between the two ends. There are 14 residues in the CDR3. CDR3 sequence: CASSQVYRASEAFF. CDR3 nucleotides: TGTGCCAGCAGCCAAGTTTACAGGGCATCTGAAGCTTTCTTT.

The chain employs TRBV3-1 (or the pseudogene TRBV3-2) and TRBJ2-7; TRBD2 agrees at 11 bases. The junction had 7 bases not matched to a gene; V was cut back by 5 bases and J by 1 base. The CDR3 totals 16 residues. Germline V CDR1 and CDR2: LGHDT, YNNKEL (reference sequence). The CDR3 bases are TGTGCCAGCAGCGCAGAACTAGCGGGGGAGTCCTACGAGCAGTACTTC. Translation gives CASSAELAGESYEQYF.

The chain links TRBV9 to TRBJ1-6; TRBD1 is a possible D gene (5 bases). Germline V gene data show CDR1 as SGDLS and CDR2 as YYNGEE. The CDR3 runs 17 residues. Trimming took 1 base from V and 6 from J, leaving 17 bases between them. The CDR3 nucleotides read TGTGCCAGCAGCGTATTTCAGGGCTCAAACTTTAATTCACCCCTCCACTTT. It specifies CASSVFQGSNFNSPLHF.

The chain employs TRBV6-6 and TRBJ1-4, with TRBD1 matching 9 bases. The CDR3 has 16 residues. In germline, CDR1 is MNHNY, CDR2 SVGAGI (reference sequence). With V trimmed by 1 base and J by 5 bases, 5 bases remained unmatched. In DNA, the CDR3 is TGTGCCAGCAGTTACTGGACAGGGGCCTTGAATGAAAAACTGTTTTTT. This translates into CASSYWTGALNEKLFF.

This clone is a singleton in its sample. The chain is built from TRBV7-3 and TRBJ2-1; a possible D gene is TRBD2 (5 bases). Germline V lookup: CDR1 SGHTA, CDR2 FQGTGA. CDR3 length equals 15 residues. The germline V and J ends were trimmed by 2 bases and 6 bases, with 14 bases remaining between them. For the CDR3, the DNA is TGTGCCAGCAGCTTATTTCCCGGGATGGGCAATGAGCAGTTCTTC. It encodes CASSLFPGMGNEQFF. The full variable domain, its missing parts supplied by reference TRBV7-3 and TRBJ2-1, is GAGVSQTPSNKVTEKGKYVELRCDPISGHTALYWYRQSLGQGPEFLIYFQGTGAADDSGLPNDRFFAVRPEGSVSTLKIQRTERGDSAVYLCASSLFPGMGNEQFFGPGTRLTVL.

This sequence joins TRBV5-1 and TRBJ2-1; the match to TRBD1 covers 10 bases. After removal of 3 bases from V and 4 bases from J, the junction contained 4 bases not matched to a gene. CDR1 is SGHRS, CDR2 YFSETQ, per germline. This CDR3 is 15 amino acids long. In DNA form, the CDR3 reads TGCGCCAGCAGCTGGGGACAGGGGATATACAATGAGCAGTTCTTC. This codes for CASSWGQGIYNEQFF.

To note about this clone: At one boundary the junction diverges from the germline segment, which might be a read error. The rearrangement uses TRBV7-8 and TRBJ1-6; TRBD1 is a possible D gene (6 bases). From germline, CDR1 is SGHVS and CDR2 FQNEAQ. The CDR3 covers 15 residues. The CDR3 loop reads CASSPTTGYSSPLHF. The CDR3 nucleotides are TGTGCCAGCAGCCCAACTACAGGGTATAGTTCACCCCTCCACTTT.

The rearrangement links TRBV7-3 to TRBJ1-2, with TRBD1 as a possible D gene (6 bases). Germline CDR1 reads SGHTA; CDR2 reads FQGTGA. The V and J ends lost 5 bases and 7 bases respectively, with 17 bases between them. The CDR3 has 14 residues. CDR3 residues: CASSASGGGFGYTF. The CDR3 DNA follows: TGTGCCAGCAGCGCCTCGGGAGGGGGGTTTGGCTACACCTTC.

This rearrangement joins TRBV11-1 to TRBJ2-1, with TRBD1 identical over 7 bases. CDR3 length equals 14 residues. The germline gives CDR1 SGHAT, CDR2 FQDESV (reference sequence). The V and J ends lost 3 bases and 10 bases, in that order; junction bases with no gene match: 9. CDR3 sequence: CASSFQRGPWEQFF. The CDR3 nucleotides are TGTGCCAGCAGCTTCCAAAGGGGGCCGTGGGAGCAGTTCTTC.

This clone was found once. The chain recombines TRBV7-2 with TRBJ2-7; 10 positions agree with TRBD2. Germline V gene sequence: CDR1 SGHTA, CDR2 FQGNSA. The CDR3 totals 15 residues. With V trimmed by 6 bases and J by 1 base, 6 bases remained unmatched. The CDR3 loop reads CASSSGTSASYEQYF. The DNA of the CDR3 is TGTGCCAGCAGTTCCGGGACTAGCGCTTCCTACGAGCAGTACTTC.

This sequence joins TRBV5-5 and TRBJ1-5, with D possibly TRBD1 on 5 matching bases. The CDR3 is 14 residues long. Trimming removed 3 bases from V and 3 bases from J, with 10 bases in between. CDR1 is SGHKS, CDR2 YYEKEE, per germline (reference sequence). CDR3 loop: CASSWGAVNQPQHF. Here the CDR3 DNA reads TGTGCCAGCAGCTGGGGCGCAGTCAATCAGCCCCAGCATTTT.

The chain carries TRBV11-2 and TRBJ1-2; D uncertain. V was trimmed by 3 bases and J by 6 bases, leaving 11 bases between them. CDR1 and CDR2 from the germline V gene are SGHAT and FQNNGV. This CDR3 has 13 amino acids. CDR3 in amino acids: CASSFLLSDGYTF. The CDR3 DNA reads TGTGCCAGCAGCTTTCTTCTATCTGATGGCTACACCTTC.

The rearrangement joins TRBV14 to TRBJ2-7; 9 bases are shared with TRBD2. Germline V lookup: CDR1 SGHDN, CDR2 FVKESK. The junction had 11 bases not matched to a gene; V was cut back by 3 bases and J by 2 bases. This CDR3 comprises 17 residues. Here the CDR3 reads CASSQSFLAGRTYEQYF. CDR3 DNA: TGTGCCAGCAGCCAGTCCTTTCTAGCGGGAAGGACCTACGAGCAGTACTTC.

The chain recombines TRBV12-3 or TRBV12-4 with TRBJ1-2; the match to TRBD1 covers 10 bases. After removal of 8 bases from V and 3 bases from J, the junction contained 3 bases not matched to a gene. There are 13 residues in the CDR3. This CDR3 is CASATGGDYGYTF. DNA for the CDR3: TGTGCCAGCGCGACAGGGGGCGACTATGGCTACACCTTC.

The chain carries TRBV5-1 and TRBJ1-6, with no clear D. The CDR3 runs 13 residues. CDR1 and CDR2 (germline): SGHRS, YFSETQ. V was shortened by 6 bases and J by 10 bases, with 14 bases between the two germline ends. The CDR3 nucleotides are TGCGCCAGCAAGGAGGGTGAAAGATCACCCCTCCACTTT. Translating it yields CASKEGERSPLHF.

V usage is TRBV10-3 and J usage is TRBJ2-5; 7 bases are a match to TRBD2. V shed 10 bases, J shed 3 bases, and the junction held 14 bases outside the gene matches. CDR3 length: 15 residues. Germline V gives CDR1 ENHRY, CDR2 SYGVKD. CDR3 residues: CATSEGRGSEETQYF. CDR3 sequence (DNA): TGTGCCACCTCGGAGGGGCGGGGGTCTGAAGAGACCCAGTACTTC.

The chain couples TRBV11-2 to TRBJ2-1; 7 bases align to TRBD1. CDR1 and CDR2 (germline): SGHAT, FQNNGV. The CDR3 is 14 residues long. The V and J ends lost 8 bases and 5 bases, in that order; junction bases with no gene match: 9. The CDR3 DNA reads TGTGCCAGCCACCGGGACAGCATTAACAATGAGCAGTTCTTC. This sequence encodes CASHRDSINNEQFF.